This T cell receptor beta chain was found in a study of Tregs in tolerant kidney transplant recipients. Trimming at V came to 4 bases and at J to 6 bases, leaving 7 bases not matched to a gene. The CDR3 is made up of 15 amino acids. Germline V CDR1 and CDR2: SGHTA, FQGNSA. Clones were read by immunoSEQ multiplex PCR, and TCRdb kept only the in-frame ones, dropping some. The table lists about 46,000 clones, roughly nine tenths of them singletons. The chain links TRBV7-2 to TRBJ2-5; 11 nucleotides line up with TRBD1. The source is a human donor in good health. The sample consisted of Tregs from blood. Written as DNA, the CDR3 is TGTGCCAGCAGCTCATTGGACAGGGGGCAAAAGACCCAGTACTTC. Its translation is CASSSLDRGQKTQYF.